This TCR beta chain stems from a study of blood T cell repertoires in COVID-19. Profiled with immunoSEQ multiplex PCR; TCRdb holds only in-frame clones, not every one. Here the sample spans some 90,000 clones, roughly 80% being singletons. The CDR3 has 16 residues. Germline V gene sequence: CDR1 MNHNY, CDR2 SVGAGI (reference sequence). V was shortened by 4 bases and J by 2 bases, with 15 bases between the two germline ends. Material: peripheral blood. The J gene is TRBJ1-5, the V gene TRBV6-6, with D possibly matching TRBD1 (5 bases). The TCR comes from a man between 60 and 75 years old with acute or convalescent COVID-19. The CDR3 region is CASSSGKGEGNQPQHF. CDR3 coding DNA: TGTGCCAGCAGTTCGGGAAAAGGGGAGGGCAATCAGCCCCAGCATTTT.